Given below is one T cell receptor beta chain in context. The sample holds many counts of this clonotype. The clone's antigen remains unknown. The sample holds no much larger clone one base away, and base qualities are not on file. Trimming takes 2 bases from V and 7 bases from J, and the germline ends sit 14 bases apart. CDR1 and CDR2 (MNHNY, SVGAGI) derive from the germline V gene (reference sequence). The CDR3 goes from the cysteine to the phenylalanine over 14 residues. The read is trimmed to its CDR3 DNA, 42 bases read in frame from base 1. These data originate in a study of T cell repertoires in cytomegalovirus infection (dated by TCRdb to between 2018 and 2021). At the level of the whole study: The HLA type of each donor mattered for the analysis, because public TCR beta signatures pointed to carriage of CMV infection along with the matching HLA type. The full study reports these points: In both this cohort and an independent roughly 350-donor cohort, the cumulative frequency of public TCR beta family members distinguished carriers of CMV infection plus the relevant HLA type. In the ex vivo response, HLA-C-restricted CMV-specific TCR beta clonotypes were dominant, and in two of eight donors the single most frequent clonotype came from this HLA-C-restricted group.

This sample was sequenced with an Illumina HiSeq 1500. The raw public data were reprocessed by TCRdb itself: fastp quality trimming at Q25, MiXCR clonotype calling, in-frame beta chains only. Each record represents a unique CDR3 protein, reported with the most common genes and DNA among its rows. Present in this sample are 450,000 to 600,000 distinct CDR3 sequences, 10% to 12% of which were seen just once. The top ten clonotypes cover roughly a tenth of the sample. Sequenced input: PBMCs. This TCR was recovered from a human donor in good health (CMV status not recorded). Some clones in this sample may be carry-over from other donors' samples. The chain is made from TRBV6-6 and TRBJ1-1; the D gene identity is not certain. At the DNA level, the sequence is TGTGCCAGCAGTTACAGCAGCCTGGTTGTTGAAGCTTTCTTT. Its amino acids are CASSYSSLVVEAFF.